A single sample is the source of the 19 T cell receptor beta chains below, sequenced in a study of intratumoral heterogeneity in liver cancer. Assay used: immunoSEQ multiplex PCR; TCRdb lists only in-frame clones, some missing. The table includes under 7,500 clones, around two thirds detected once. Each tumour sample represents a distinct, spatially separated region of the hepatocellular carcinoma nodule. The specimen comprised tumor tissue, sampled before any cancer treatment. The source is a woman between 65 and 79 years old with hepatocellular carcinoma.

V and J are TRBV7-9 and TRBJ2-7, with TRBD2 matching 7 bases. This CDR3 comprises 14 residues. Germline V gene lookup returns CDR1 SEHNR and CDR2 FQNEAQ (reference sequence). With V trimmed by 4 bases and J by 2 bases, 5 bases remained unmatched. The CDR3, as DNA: TGTGCCAGCAGCTCGGGACGGGGGGCCTACGAGCAGTACTTC. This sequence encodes CASSSGRGAYEQYF. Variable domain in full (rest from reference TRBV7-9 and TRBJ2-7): DTGVSQNPRHKITKRGQNVTFRCDPISEHNRLYWYRQTLGQGPEFLTYFQNEAQLEKSRLLSDRFSAERPKGSFSTLEIQRTEQGDSAMYLCASSSGRGAYEQYFGPGTRLTVT.

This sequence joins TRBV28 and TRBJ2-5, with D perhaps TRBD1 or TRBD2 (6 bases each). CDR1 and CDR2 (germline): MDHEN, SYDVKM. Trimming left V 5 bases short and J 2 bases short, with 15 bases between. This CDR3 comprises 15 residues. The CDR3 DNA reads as TGTGCCAGCAGTGTAAGGGGGGTACCGCAAGAGACCCAGTACTTC. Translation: CASSVRGVPQETQYF.

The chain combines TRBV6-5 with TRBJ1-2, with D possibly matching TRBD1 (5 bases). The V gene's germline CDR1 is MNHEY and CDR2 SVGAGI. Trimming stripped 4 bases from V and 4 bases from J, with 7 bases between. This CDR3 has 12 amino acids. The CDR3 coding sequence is TGTGCCAGCAGTTCCGACAGCTATGGCTACACCTTC. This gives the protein CASSSDSYGYTF.

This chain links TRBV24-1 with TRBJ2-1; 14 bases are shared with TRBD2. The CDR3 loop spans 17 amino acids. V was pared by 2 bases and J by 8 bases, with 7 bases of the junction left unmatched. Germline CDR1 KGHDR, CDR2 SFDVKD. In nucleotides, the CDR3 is TGTGCCACCAGTGATTCGACTAGCGGGAGGGCCTTGGATGAGCAGTTCTTC. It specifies CATSDSTSGRALDEQFF.

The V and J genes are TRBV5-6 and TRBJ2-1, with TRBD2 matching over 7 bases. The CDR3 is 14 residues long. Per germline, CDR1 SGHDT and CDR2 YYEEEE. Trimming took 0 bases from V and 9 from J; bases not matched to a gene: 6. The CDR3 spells CASSLEAGEGEQFF. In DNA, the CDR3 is TGTGCCAGCAGCTTGGAGGCGGGAGAGGGTGAGCAGTTCTTC.

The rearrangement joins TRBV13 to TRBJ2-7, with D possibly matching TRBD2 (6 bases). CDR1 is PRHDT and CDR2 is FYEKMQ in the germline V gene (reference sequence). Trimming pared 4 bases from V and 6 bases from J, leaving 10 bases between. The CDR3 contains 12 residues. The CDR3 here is CASSSGTREQYF. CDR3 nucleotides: TGTGCCAGCAGCTCCGGGACTCGCGAGCAGTACTTC. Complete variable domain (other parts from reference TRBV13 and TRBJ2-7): AAGVIQSPRHLIKEKRETATLKCYPIPRHDTVYWYQQGPGQDPQFLISFYEKMQSDKGSIPDRFSAQQFSDYHSELNMSSLELGDSALYFCASSSGTREQYFGPGTRLTVT.

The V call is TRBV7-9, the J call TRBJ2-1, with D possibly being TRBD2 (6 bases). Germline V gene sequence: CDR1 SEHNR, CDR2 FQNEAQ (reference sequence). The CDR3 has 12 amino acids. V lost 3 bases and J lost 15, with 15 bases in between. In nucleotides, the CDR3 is TGTGCCAGCAGCTTTGCGTCGGGACTCCCGTTCTTC. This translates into CASSFASGLPFF. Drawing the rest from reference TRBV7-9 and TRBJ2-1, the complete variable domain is DTGVSQNPRHKITKRGQNVTFRCDPISEHNRLYWYRQTLGQGPEFLTYFQNEAQLEKSRLLSDRFSAERPKGSFSTLEIQRTEQGDSAMYLCASSFASGLPFFGPGTRLTVL.

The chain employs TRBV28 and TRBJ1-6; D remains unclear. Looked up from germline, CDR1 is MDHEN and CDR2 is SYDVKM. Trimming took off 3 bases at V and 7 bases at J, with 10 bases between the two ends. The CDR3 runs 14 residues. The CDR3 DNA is TGTGCCAGCAGTTTCGAACCCCAGAATTCACCCCTCCACTTT. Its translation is CASSFEPQNSPLHF.

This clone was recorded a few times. The CDR3 bases are TGTGCCAGCAGTTTATATCAGGGGTATAATTCACCCCTCCACTTT. Translated: CASSLYQGYNSPLHF. The V gene is TRBV28, the J gene TRBJ1-6, with D possibly being TRBD1 (6 bases). This CDR3 contains 15 residues. Trimming cost V 1 base and J 4 bases, with 8 bases left between them. The germline CDR1 and CDR2 sequences are MDHEN and SYDVKM.

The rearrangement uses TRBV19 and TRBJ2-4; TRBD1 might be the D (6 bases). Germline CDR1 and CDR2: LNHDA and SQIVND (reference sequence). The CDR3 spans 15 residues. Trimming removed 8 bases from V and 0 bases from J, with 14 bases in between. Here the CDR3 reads CASAPTGQAKNIQYF. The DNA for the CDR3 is TGTGCCAGTGCACCGACAGGTCAAGCCAAAAACATTCAGTACTTC.

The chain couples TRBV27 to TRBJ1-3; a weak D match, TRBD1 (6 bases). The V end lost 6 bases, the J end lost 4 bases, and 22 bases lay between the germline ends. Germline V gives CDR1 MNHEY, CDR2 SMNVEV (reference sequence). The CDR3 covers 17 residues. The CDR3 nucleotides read TGTGCCAGCAGCCTCATGAGGCAGGGGTTAGTCGGAAACACCATATATTTT. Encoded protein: CASSLMRQGLVGNTIYF.

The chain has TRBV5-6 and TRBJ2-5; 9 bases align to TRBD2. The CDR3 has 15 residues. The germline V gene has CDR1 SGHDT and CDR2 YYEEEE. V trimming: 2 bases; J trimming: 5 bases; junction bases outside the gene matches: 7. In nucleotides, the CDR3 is TGTGCCAGCAGCTTTGGGGCGGGAGGGCCTGAGACCCAGTACTTC. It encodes CASSFGAGGPETQYF. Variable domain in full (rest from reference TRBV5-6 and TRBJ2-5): DAGVTQSPTHLIKTRGQQVTLRCSPKSGHDTVSWYQQALGQGPQFIFQYYEEEERQRGNFPDRFSGHQFPNYSSELNVNALLLGDSALYLCASSFGAGGPETQYFGPGTRLLVL.

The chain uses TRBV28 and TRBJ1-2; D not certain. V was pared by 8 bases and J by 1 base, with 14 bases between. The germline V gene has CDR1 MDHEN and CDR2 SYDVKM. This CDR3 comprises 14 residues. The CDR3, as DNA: TGTGCCAGCCACGAGGGAGTCTTTAACTATGGCTACACCTTC. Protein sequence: CASHEGVFNYGYTF.

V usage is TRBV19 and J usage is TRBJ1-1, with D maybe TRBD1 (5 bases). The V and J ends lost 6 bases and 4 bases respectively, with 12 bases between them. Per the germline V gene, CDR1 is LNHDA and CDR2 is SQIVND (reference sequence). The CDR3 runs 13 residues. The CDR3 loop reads CASRRQTFTEAFF. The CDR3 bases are TGTGCCAGTAGACGACAGACATTCACTGAAGCTTTCTTT.

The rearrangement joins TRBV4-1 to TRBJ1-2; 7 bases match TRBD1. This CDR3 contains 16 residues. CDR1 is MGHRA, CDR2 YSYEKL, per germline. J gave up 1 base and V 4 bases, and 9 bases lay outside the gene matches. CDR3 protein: CASSLIDRAINYGYTF. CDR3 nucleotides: TGCGCCAGCAGCCTCATTGACAGGGCAATTAACTATGGCTACACCTTC.

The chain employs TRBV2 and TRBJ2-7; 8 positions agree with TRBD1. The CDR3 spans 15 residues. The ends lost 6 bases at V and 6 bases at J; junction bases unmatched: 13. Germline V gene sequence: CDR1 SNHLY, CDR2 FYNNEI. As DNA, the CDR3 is TGTGCCAGCAGCGCCGGGACAGGAATTACGGTCGAGCAGTACTTC. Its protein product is CASSAGTGITVEQYF.

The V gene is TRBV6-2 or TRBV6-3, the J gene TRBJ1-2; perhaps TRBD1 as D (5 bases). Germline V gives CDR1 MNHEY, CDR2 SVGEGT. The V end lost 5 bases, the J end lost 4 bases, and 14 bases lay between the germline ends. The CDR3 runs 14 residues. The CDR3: CASSLDRHLYGYTF. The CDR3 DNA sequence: TGTGCCAGCAGTCTCGACAGACACCTCTATGGCTACACCTTC.

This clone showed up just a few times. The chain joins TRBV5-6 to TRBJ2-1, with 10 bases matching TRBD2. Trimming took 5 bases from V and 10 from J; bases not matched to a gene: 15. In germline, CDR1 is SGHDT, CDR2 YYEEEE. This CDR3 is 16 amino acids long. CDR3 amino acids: CASRWTRAGGSMEQFF. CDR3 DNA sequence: TGTGCCAGCAGGTGGACTAGAGCGGGAGGGAGTATGGAGCAGTTCTTC.

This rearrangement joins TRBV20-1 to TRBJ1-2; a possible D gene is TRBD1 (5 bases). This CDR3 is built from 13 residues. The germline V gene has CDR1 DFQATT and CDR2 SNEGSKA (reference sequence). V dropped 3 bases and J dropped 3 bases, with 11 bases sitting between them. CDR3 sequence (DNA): TGCAGTGCTAGTCTCTCGGGGGACTATGGCTACACCTTC. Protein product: CSASLSGDYGYTF.